The 14 T cell receptor beta chains in this list originate from one sample, sequenced in a study of early T cells in non-severe SARS-CoV-2 infection. TCRdb called the 5' RACE reads again in MiXCR, with one record for every CDR3 protein. Of tens of thousands of distinct CDR3 sequences in the sample, 10% to 15% were seen once. Sequencing was done on a sample of whole blood. These receptors were obtained from an adult who was a healthcare worker with PCR-confirmed SARS-CoV-2 infection or an uninfected control (not recorded which).

V and J are TRBV6-5 and TRBJ1-2, with 8 bases identical to TRBD1. The CDR3 spans 14 residues. The V and J ends lost 7 bases and 8 bases, in that order; junction bases with no gene match: 12. Germline V gives CDR1 MNHEY, CDR2 SVGAGI. CDR3 nucleotides: TGTGCCAGCACCACCCAGGGGGCGGTTCAGGGCTACACCTTC. This gives the protein CASTTQGAVQGYTF.

In its sample, this clonotype was seen many times. The chain carries TRBV5-6 and TRBJ1-1; D gene uncertain. Per the germline V gene, CDR1 is SGHDT and CDR2 is YYEEEE. CDR3 length equals 12 residues. With 7 bases removed from V and 3 bases from J, the gap between germline ends came to 10 bases. CDR3 sequence reads: CASDAGDTEAFF. The CDR3 bases are TGTGCCAGCGACGCCGGGGACACTGAAGCTTTCTTT.

This clonotype has more than one count but fewer than ten. The chain recombines TRBV19 with TRBJ2-3; perhaps TRBD1 as D (5 bases). Germline V gene sequence: CDR1 LNHDA, CDR2 SQIVND (reference sequence). The CDR3 runs 13 residues. Between the trimmed V and J ends, which lost 7 bases and 5 bases, there was a span of 13 bases. The CDR3 sequence: CASKEQAGDTQYF. For the CDR3, the DNA is TGTGCCAGTAAGGAACAGGCAGGAGATACGCAGTATTTT.

This clonotype was seen only a few times. The gene calls are TRBV10-3 and TRBJ2-1, with D unresolved. The CDR3 is 14 residues long. V dropped 2 bases and J dropped 1 base, with 6 bases sitting between them. Germline loops: CDR1 ENHRY, CDR2 SYGVKD. CDR3 nucleotides: TGTGCCATCAGTGAGGTGAGGTCCTACAATGAGCAGTTCTTC. As protein: CAISEVRSYNEQFF.

This clonotype was seen at least ten times. This chain links TRBV4-1 with TRBJ2-2, with D tentatively TRBD2 (6 bases). Germline V gives CDR1 MGHRA, CDR2 YSYEKL. The CDR3 runs to 17 residues. The V gene lost 0 bases and the J gene lost 0 bases, with 11 bases spanning the gap. Here the CDR3 reads CASSQDVTSSNTGELFF. CDR3 sequence (DNA): TGCGCCAGCAGCCAAGATGTAACTAGCTCGAACACCGGGGAGCTGTTTTTT.

This clonotype was counted ten times or more. The J gene is TRBJ2-1, the V gene TRBV27; 9 bases fit TRBD2. CDR1 and CDR2 from the germline V gene are MNHEY and SMNVEV (reference sequence). Germline trimming cut 1 base from V and 5 bases from J; bases unmatched to any gene: 6. The CDR3 consists of 16 residues. As DNA, the CDR3 is TGTGCCAGCAGTTTATTAGGGCTAGCGGGGAACAATGAGCAGTTCTTC. It encodes CASSLLGLAGNNEQFF.

This clonotype was picked up many times. The CDR3, as DNA: TGTGCCAGCAGTGACCGGTCCACTGAAGCTTTCTTT. This codes for CASSDRSTEAFF. This chain connects TRBV2 to TRBJ1-1; no definite D call. CDR1 and CDR2 (germline): SNHLY, FYNNEI. V dropped 3 bases and J dropped 4 bases, with 6 bases sitting between them. CDR3 length equals 12 residues.

This clonotype was seen many times. This chain's CDR3 is CASSAGTGANSPLHF. CDR3 nucleotide sequence: TGTGCCAGCAGCGCCGGGACAGGGGCAAATTCACCCCTCCACTTT. This rearrangement joins TRBV9 to TRBJ1-6; 10 nucleotides align to TRBD1. Per germline, CDR1 SGDLS and CDR2 YYNGEE. The V gene end was trimmed by 3 bases and the J gene end by 7 bases; junction bases not matched to a gene: 4. This CDR3 has 15 residues.

This chain joins TRBV29-1 and TRBJ1-1; tentative D call: TRBD1 (5 bases). This CDR3 comprises 16 residues. Per germline, CDR1 SQVTM and CDR2 ANQGSEA. V was shortened by 7 bases and J by 1 base, with 22 bases between the two germline ends. This CDR3 is CSAAGPLDLKNTEAFF. The CDR3 region has the DNA TGCAGCGCCGCGGGGCCACTGGACCTTAAGAACACTGAAGCTTTCTTT.

In its sample, this clonotype was seen many times. The J gene is TRBJ2-7, the V gene TRBV7-9, with TRBD1 matching over 7 bases. The length of the CDR3 is 14 residues. Unmatched junction bases numbered 11, after V lost 6 bases and J lost 6 bases. The germline V gene has CDR1 SEHNR and CDR2 FQNEAQ (reference sequence). CDR3 sequence: CASSSGTVGLEQYF. For the CDR3, the DNA is TGTGCCAGCAGTTCCGGGACAGTGGGTCTCGAGCAGTACTTC.

At least ten counts were recorded for this clonotype. The V call is TRBV11-3, the J call TRBJ2-2; D is perhaps TRBD1 or TRBD2 (6 bases each). Trimming pared 2 bases from V and 4 bases from J, leaving 11 bases between. Per the germline V gene, CDR1 is SGHNT and CDR2 is YENEEA. The CDR3 spans 15 residues. The chain's CDR3 is CASSLKGGGTGELFF. As DNA, the CDR3 is TGTGCCAGCAGCTTAAAAGGGGGAGGCACCGGGGAGCTGTTTTTT.

The chain uses TRBV11-1 and TRBJ1-1, with 7 bases lining up with TRBD1. The CDR3 spans 15 residues. From germline, CDR1 is SGHAT and CDR2 FQDESV (reference sequence). V dropped 4 bases and J dropped 5; count of bases not matched to a gene: 10. The CDR3 sequence: CASSYSPTGRTEAFF. The CDR3 coding sequence is TGTGCCAGCAGCTACAGCCCGACAGGGAGGACTGAAGCTTTCTTT.

The V and J genes are TRBV29-1 and TRBJ1-2, with D perhaps TRBD1 (5 bases). Deletions cut 4 bases from V and 7 bases from J, with 13 bases between. CDR3 length: 12 amino acids. Germline assignment: CDR1 SQVTM and CDR2 ANQGSEA. The CDR3 region has the DNA TGCAGCGTTGGGGGCGGATCGATTGGCTACACCTTC. Residues: CSVGGGSIGYTF.

The chain joins TRBV18 to TRBJ2-3, with D hard to call. There are 12 residues in the CDR3. Germline V gene data show CDR1 as KGHSH and CDR2 as LQKENI. V was shortened by 3 bases and J by 3 bases, with 4 bases between the two germline ends. The CDR3 reads CASSPVTDTQYF. CDR3 bases: TGTGCCAGCTCACCTGTTACAGATACGCAGTATTTT.